The present T cell receptor beta chain was sequenced within a study of glioma-infiltrating T cells. In the case of this clonotype: One base away lies a much larger clone, so this may be a sequencing read error.

The iRepertoire nested amplicon-rescue multiplex PCR amplified TCR alpha and beta CDR3s from RNA. MiXCR was run by TCRdb on the multiplex PCR reads, yielding one entry per CDR3 protein. Among around 43,000 distinct CDR3 sequences listed, 20% to 25% were seen once. The germline CDR1 and CDR2 sequences are SGDLS and YYNGEE. The CDR3 covers 15 residues. The genes are TRBV9 and TRBJ1-2; tentative D call: TRBD1 (5 bases). The sequence was collected from a human donor with low-grade glioma or glioblastoma, undergoing nonglioma brain surgery, or in good health (not recorded which). The sample consisted of glioma tissue, nonneoplastic brain tissue, or PBMCs (not recorded which). As DNA, the CDR3 is TGTGCCAACAGCGTAGATCCAGGGAGAACTTATGGCTACACCTTC. Encoded protein: CANSVDPGRTYGYTF.